This T cell receptor (beta chain) stems from a study of blood T cell repertoires in COVID-19. The CDR3 spans 14 residues. The V gene end was trimmed by 1 base and the J gene end by 8 bases; junction bases not matched to a gene: 6. CDR1 KGHSH and CDR2 LQKENI come from the germline V gene. Per the authors' pipeline: Reference gene primers were amplified, and this amplification served to estimate nucleated cell counts. Using immunoSEQ multiplex PCR, the repertoire was profiled, and TCRdb retains in-frame clones only, with some absent. V and J calls and clone size are given by that table; D and trimming were obtained from the DNA. This table holds about 54,000 clones, about 90% found once.

The source of this sequence is a woman aged 55 to 70 with active or convalescent COVID-19. The sample taken for sequencing was peripheral blood. This chain joins TRBV18 and TRBJ1-2; TRBD1 matches at 8 bases. CDR3 in amino acids: CASSPQQGAKGYTF. The DNA of the CDR3 is TGTGCCAGCTCACCACAGCAGGGGGCGAAGGGCTACACCTTC.